Listed below are T cell receptor beta chains from one sample, sequenced in a study of blood T cell repertoires in COVID-19. Repertoires were generated with immunoSEQ multiplex PCR, while TCRdb's copy carries only in-frame clones and drops some. The sample has 120,000 or so clones; 80% to 90% are singletons. The sequencing input was peripheral blood. Every receptor here comes from a man between 70 and 80 years old with active or convalescent COVID-19. The conserved cysteine and the conserved F or W are not part of the CDR3 here. The order of the fields is V gene, CDR3 length, CDR3 protein.

TRBV3-1/TRBV3-2 | 12 | ASSPSGGDQPQH
TRBV28 | 11 | ASTPHSGNTIY
TRBV5-1 | 11 | ASSLAWGSEAF
TRBV18 | 15 | ASSPVGTSGSTDTQY
TRBV5-1 | 11 | ASSLGGGSGYT
TRBV24-1 | 14 | ATSDSQDSNGQPQH
TRBV11-2 | 13 | ASSLVSQTNTEAF
TRBV3-1/TRBV3-2 | 11 | ASTLGAQETQY
TRBV29-1 | 12 | SAETSGSPAEQY
TRBV28 | 12 | ASRSRGWNTEAF
TRBV18 | 16 | ASSPQGTVMNPNTEAF
TRBV7-9 | 14 | ASSSTDRGSGNTIY
TRBV28 | 13 | ASSILAGGAGELF
TRBV11-2 | 11 | ASSLRQLTEAF
TRBV28 | 14 | ASSLGGGAVLTEAF
TRBV6-4 | 13 | ASSQSAISYNEQF
TRBV6-6 | 16 | ASSPGAQTGVRENTIY
TRBV19 | 15 | ASSIIGKGAEYNEQF
TRBV28 | 13 | ASSSTGTGSYEQY
TRBV7-6 | 13 | ASSLEAGNFYGYT
TRBV3-1/TRBV3-2 | 13 | ASSQAPATNEKLF
TRBV7-2 | 13 | ASSLATGVGYGYT
TRBV5-1 | 13 | ASSTDRVNTGELF
TRBV19 | 12 | ASSNKQGGTELF
TRBV7-2 | 13 | ASSSQGLLNSPLH
TRBV2 | 12 | ASSEVPGVLEQF
TRBV24-1 | 12 | ATSMGQSPGEQF
TRBV10-3 | 12 | ATKPGLQQETQY
TRBV7-2 | 13 | ASSFTTGFGNTIY
TRBV7-9 | 14 | ASSSGLAGMTDTQY
TRBV27 | 12 | ASTRDRGRSPLH
TRBV6-6 | 11 | ASSRYRADTQY
TRBV24-1 | 13 | ATSDPRTGMGEQY
TRBV24-1 | 12 | ATSDTGGGQPQH
TRBV6-2/TRBV6-3 | 13 | ASSYSEGSPDTQY
TRBV3-1/TRBV3-2 | 11 | ASSQSTPSEQY
TRBV28 | 16 | ASISPRLAGGGSYEQY
TRBV28 | 14 | ASSLGLAGVDYEQY
TRBV30 | 11 | AESEKKGGGYT
TRBV7-9 | 11 | ASSPQGNYGYT
TRBV27 | 12 | ASSLVSGQTEAF
TRBV29-1 | 10 | SVEDRPNEQF
TRBV10-2 | 12 | ASSESGGRDEQY
TRBV7-8 | 11 | ASSLLMNTEAF
TRBV28 | 10 | ASNHRNYGYT
TRBV3-1/TRBV3-2 | 13 | ASSPADSSSGELF
TRBV6-1 | 10 | ASSDRANEQF
TRBV28 | 12 | ASSLSTTYYGYT
TRBV4-2 | 14 | ASSQDGERDYNEQF
TRBV6-6 | 14 | ASTDPSASASYEQY
TRBV28 | 14 | ASSSPTSGRVETQY